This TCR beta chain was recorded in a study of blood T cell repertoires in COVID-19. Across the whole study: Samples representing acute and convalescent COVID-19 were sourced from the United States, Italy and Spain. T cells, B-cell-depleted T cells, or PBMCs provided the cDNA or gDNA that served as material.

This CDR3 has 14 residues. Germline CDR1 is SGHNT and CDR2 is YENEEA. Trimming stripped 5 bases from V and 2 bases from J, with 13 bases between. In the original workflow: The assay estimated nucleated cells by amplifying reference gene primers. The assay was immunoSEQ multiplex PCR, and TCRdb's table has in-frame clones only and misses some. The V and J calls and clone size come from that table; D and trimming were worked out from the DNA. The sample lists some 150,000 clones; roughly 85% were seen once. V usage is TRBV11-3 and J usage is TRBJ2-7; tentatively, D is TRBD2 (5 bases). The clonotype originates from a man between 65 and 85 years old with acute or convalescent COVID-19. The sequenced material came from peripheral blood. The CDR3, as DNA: TGTGCCAGCAGCGCCTCCGGGATGCCCTACGAGCAGTACTTC. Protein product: CASSASGMPYEQYF.